This T cell receptor (beta chain) was recovered during a study of T cell repertoires in cytomegalovirus infection. The J segment lost 5 bases and the V segment lost 6 bases, leaving 9 bases of the junction unmatched. In germline, CDR1 is SGHTA, CDR2 FQGNSA. The CDR3 loop spans 16 amino acids. MiXCR was run by TCRdb on the reads, yielding one entry per CDR3 protein. The sample has some 110,000 distinct CDR3 sequences; around a tenth are singletons. This clonotype showed up just a few times. Its antigen remains unknown. This sequence originates from a human donor in good health (CMV status not recorded). Some clones in this sample may be carry-over from other donors' samples. The source material was PBMCs, sequenced either directly or after in vitro stimulation (not recorded which). The J gene is TRBJ2-1, the V gene TRBV7-2; 11 nucleotides match TRBD2. CDR3 loop: CASSRTSGSFDNEQFF. As DNA, the CDR3 is TGTGCCAGCAGTCGCACTAGCGGGAGCTTCGACAATGAGCAGTTCTTC.